Below, 8 T cell receptor beta chains from the same sample are listed, as sequenced in a study of cytomegalovirus exposure and HLA in healthy donors. PCR used 60 Vbeta primers and 13 Jbeta primers. Libraries were prepared by immunoSEQ multiplex PCR; TCRdb keeps only in-frame clonotypes and omits some of them. The sample records some 180,000 clones, about 69% being singletons. Sequences were obtained from PBMCs. The receptors shown here come from a male donor in good health and CMV-seronegative.

This chain connects TRBV30 to TRBJ1-3; D is perhaps TRBD1 (5 bases). Germline V gives CDR1 GTSNPN, CDR2 SVGIG (reference sequence). CDR3 length: 11 amino acids. Trimming took 5 bases from V and 13 from J, leaving 15 bases between them. CDR3 in amino acids: CAWGAGGAIYF. CDR3 DNA: TGTGCCTGGGGGGCAGGCGGGGCGATATATTTT.

The rearrangement joins TRBV6-5 to TRBJ2-7; the D gene is possibly TRBD1 (6 bases). V lost 6 bases and J lost 3, with 12 bases in between. This CDR3 is built from 13 residues. The V gene's germline CDR1 is MNHEY and CDR2 SVGAGI. The CDR3 sequence is CASSQGGFYEQYF. CDR3 DNA: TGTGCCAGCAGCCAAGGGGGTTTCTACGAGCAGTACTTC.

The rearrangement links TRBV9 to TRBJ2-5; TRBD1 is a possible D gene (5 bases). V was shortened by 0 bases and J by 1 base, with 7 bases between the two germline ends. From germline, CDR1 is SGDLS and CDR2 YYNGEE. The CDR3 loop spans 14 amino acids. CDR3 DNA sequence: TGTGCCAGCAGCGTAGGACAGCCCCAAGAGACCCAGTACTTC. Protein sequence: CASSVGQPQETQYF. The full variable domain, completed using reference TRBV9 and TRBJ2-5, is DSGVTQTPKHLITATGQRVTLRCSPRSGDLSVYWYQQSLDQGLQFLIQYYNGEERAKGNILERFSAQQFPDLHSELNLSSLELGDSALYFCASSVGQPQETQYFGPGTRLLVL.

This chain links TRBV7-2 with TRBJ1-5, with no clear D. Germline values: CDR1 SGHTA, CDR2 FQGNSA. The CDR3 runs to 15 residues. The V and J ends lost 2 bases and 4 bases respectively, with 12 bases between them. The CDR3, as DNA: TGTGCCAGCAGCTTATCGCAGAATTTAAATCAGCCCCAGCATTTT. Translation: CASSLSQNLNQPQHF.

The chain has TRBV7-2 and TRBJ2-5, with 14 bases identical to TRBD2. Trimming removed 5 bases from V and 5 bases from J; junction bases left unmatched: 7. Germline V gene lookup returns CDR1 SGHTA and CDR2 FQGNSA. The CDR3 extends over 16 amino acids. DNA of the CDR3: TGTGCCAGCAGCCCCCGACTAGCGGGAGGGCACGAGACCCAGTACTTC. It codes for CASSPRLAGGHETQYF.

This rearrangement joins TRBV7-2 to TRBJ2-1; D ambiguous. CDR3 length equals 11 residues. Germline V gives CDR1 SGHTA, CDR2 FQGNSA. V gave up 5 bases and J gave up 9 bases, with 8 bases separating them. This CDR3 is CASSPLGEQFF. The CDR3 DNA follows: TGTGCCAGCAGCCCCCTCGGTGAGCAGTTCTTC.

The V call is TRBV6-5, the J call TRBJ1-2, with TRBD1 matching over 7 bases. The CDR3 is 13 amino acids. V dropped 4 bases and J dropped 7; count of bases not matched to a gene: 6. Germline V gene sequence: CDR1 MNHEY, CDR2 SVGAGI. The CDR3: CASSLSGTVGYTF. DNA for the CDR3: TGTGCCAGCAGTTTATCCGGGACAGTTGGCTACACCTTC.

The chain combines TRBV18 with TRBJ1-5; D ambiguous. This CDR3 has 16 residues. Germline V gene data show CDR1 as KGHSH and CDR2 as LQKENI. V lost 8 bases and J 0 bases, leaving 17 bases between the germline ends. This chain's CDR3 is CASHAPGSNSNQPQHF. DNA of the CDR3: TGTGCCAGCCACGCCCCCGGGAGTAATAGCAATCAGCCCCAGCATTTT.